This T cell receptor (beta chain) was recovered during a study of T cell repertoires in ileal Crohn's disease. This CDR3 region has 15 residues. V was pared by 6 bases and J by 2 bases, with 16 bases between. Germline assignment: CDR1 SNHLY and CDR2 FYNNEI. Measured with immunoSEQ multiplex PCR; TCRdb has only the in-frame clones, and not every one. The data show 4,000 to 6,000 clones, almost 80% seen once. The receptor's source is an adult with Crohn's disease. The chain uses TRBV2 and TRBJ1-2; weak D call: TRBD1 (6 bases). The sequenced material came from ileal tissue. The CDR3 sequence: CASREKTGTNYGYTF. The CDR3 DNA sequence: TGTGCCAGCAGGGAAAAAACCGGGACAAACTATGGCTACACCTTC.